This T cell receptor (beta chain) was recorded in a study of T cells after posttransplantation cyclophosphamide. For this clone: As yet, its antigen is unknown.

CDR1 SGHRS and CDR2 YFSETQ come from the germline V gene. Trimming took off 2 bases at V and 1 base at J, with 9 bases between the two ends. This CDR3 has 14 residues. The naive gate required viable CD3+CD4+ or CD3+CD8+ cells with CCR7+CD45RA+CD45RO-CD95-CD27+CD28+ phenotype. This related bone marrow graft donor gave peripheral blood on the day of marrow donation. Sequencing used immunoSEQ multiplex PCR; TCRdb keeps in-frame clones, though not all of them. Here the sample spans 25,000 to 35,000 clones, 85% to 95% being singletons. Whole-study findings and limits: TRB overlap between skin or GI tissue T cells and blood was limited.

The source is a woman aged 60-75 years in good health, CMV-negative, and a related stem cell transplant donor. The specimen sequenced was naive CD4+ T cells sorted from PBMCs. This chain joins TRBV5-1 and TRBJ1-1; D remains ambiguous. Written as DNA, the CDR3 is TGCGCCAGCAGCTTATCGGGTGGGAACACTGAAGCTTTCTTT. This codes for CASSLSGGNTEAFF.